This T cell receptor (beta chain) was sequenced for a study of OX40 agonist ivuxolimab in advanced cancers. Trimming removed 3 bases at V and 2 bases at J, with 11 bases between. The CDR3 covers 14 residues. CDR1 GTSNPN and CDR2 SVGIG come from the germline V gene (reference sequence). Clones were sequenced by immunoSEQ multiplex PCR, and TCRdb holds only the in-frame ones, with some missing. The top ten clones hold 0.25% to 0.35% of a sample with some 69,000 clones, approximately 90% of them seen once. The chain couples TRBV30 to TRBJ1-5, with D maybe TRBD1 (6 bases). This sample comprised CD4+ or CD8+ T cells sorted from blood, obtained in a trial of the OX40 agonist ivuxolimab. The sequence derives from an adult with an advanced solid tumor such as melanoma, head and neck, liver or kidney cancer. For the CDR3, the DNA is TGTGCCTGGAGGCCCGCAGGGGGCAATCAGCCCCAGCATTTT. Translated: CAWRPAGGNQPQHF.